The source of this T cell receptor (beta chain) is a study of shared T cell receptors in the human thymus. From germline, CDR1 is SGHAT and CDR2 FQNNGV. The CDR3 runs to 17 residues. The V gene lost 5 bases and the J gene lost 1 base, with 17 bases spanning the gap. The table came from immunoSEQ multiplex PCR; TCRdb's copy has only in-frame clones and leaves some out. Of about 730,000 clones detected, 80% to 90% appear once; the ten largest clones hold roughly 0.01%. These data were also filed under a second study, of human thymus T cells. That paper states: Thymic tissue was derived from resections collected during corrective heart surgery. What appeared biased in thymic and blood repertoires was the usage of V and J genes.

The chain has TRBV11-2 and TRBJ2-2; tentatively, D is TRBD1 (6 bases). Sequenced input: thymocytes. The receptor was derived from a girl in the first two years of life with a congenital heart defect. The CDR3 loop is CASSPDRDTKNTGELFF. The CDR3 bases are TGTGCCAGCAGCCCAGACCGGGACACAAAGAACACCGGGGAGCTGTTTTTT.